This T cell receptor (beta chain) was recovered during a study of post-analysis software for immune sequencing data. On the study more broadly: The cohort encompassed relapsing-remitting, secondary progressive and progressive-relapsing multiple sclerosis disease courses.

Unique molecular identifiers were carried by the TCR beta cDNA libraries. Input amounts of 1 to 10 million T cells were used. These gave around 500,000 cDNA molecules, so each molecule approximated one T cell. From the PCR reads, TCRdb called clonotypes with MiXCR, one entry per CDR3 protein. The sample carries about 400,000 distinct CDR3 sequences, around 33% recorded once. Of note for this clonotype: Its specificity is not known.

The study, taken as a whole, reports: Compared against controls, patients with multiple sclerosis displayed significantly lower normalized Chao1 diversity. Comparison of patients with controls showed five TRBV segments more frequent in patients, TRBV5-6, TRBV5-1 and TRBV20-1 among them. Samples made in the same batch grouped tightly together by F measure.

The CDR3 has 14 residues. Trimming took 8 bases from V and 3 from J, leaving 16 bases between them. V usage is TRBV12-3 or TRBV12-4 and J usage is TRBJ1-1; perhaps TRBD1 as D (5 bases). Sequenced input: blood. This sequence originates from a girl between 10 and 17 years old with multiple sclerosis. The CDR3 bases are TGTGCCAGCCAGGGAGTAGGTGAACACACTGAAGCTTTCTTT. It codes for CASQGVGEHTEAFF.